This section outlines one TCR beta chain sequence together with its context. CDR1 SQVTM and CDR2 ANQGSEA come from the germline V gene. V dropped 2 bases and J dropped 4; count of bases not matched to a gene: 5. This CDR3 has 14 amino acids. This entry belongs to a study of CD8 T cells in Susac syndrome. It was treatment-naive patients with stable or active relapsing-remitting disease who made up the multiple sclerosis controls. Reverse transcription of roughly 0.5 to 1 ug RNA was carried out with random hexamers. Multiplex immunoSEQ PCR targeted 54 Vbeta and 13 Jbeta TCR beta segments. A single record per CDR3 protein comes from TCRdb applying MiXCR to the immunoSEQ multiplex PCR reads. The sample has about 71,000 distinct CDR3 sequences, over 95% seen once; the top ten hold 0.09% to 0.13%.

This clonotype was obtained from a human donor with multiple sclerosis. Source material: CD4+ T cells from PBMCs. The chain is built from TRBV29-1 and TRBJ2-3, with TRBD2 matching over 8 bases. DNA for the CDR3: TGCAGCGTTGAAAGTAGCGGGACTCCAGATACGCAGTATTTT. Translated: CSVESSGTPDTQYF.